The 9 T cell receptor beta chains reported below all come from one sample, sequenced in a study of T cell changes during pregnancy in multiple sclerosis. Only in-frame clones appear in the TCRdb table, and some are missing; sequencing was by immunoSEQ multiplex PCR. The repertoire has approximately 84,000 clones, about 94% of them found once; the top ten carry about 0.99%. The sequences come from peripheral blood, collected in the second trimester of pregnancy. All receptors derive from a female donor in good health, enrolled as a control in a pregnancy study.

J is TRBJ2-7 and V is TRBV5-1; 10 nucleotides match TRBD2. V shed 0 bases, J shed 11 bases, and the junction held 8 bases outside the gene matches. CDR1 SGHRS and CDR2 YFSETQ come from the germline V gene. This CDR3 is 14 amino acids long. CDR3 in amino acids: CASSLGLLAGDKYF. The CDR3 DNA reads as TGCGCCAGCAGCTTGGGTCTCCTAGCGGGGGACAAGTACTTC. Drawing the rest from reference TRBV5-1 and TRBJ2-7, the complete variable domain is KAGVTQTPRYLIKTRGQQVTLSCSPISGHRSVSWYQQTPGQGLQFLFEYFSETQRNKGNFPGRFSGRQFSNSRSEMNVSTLELGDSALYLCASSLGLLAGDKYFGPGTRLTVT.

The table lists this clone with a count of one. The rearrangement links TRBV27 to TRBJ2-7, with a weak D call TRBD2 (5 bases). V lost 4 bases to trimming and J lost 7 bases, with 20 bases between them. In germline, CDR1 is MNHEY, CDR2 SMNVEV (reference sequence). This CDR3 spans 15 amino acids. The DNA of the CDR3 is TGTGCCAGCAGTTCGGGAAGGGCCTATGCGCGGGAGCAGTACTTC. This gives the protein CASSSGRAYAREQYF.

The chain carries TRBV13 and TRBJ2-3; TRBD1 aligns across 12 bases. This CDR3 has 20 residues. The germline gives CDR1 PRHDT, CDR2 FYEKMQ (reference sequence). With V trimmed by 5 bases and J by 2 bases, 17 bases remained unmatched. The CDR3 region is CASSRLSRDRGPLPTDTQYF. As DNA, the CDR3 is TGTGCCAGCAGCCGATTGTCCCGGGACAGGGGGCCACTTCCCACAGATACGCAGTATTTT.

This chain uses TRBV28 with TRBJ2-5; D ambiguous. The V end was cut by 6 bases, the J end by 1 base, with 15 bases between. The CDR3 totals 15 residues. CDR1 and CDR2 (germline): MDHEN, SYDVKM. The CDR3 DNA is TGTGCCAGCAGCCGATCCCTTGGCCGCCAAGAGACCCAGTACTTC. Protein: CASSRSLGRQETQYF.

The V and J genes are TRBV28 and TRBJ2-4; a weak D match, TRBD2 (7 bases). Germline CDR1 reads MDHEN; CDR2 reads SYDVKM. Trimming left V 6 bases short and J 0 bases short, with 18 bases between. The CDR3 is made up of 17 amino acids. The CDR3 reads CASSPGPRGGAKNIQYF. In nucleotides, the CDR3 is TGTGCCAGCAGCCCCGGCCCAAGGGGGGGAGCCAAAAACATTCAGTACTTC.

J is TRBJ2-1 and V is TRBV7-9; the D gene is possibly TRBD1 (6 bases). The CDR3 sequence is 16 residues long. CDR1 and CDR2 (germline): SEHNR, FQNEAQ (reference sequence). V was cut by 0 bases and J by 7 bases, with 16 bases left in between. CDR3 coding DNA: TGTGCCAGCAGCTTAGCGGGACACCCGTTGGGGAATGAGCAGTTCTTC. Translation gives CASSLAGHPLGNEQFF.

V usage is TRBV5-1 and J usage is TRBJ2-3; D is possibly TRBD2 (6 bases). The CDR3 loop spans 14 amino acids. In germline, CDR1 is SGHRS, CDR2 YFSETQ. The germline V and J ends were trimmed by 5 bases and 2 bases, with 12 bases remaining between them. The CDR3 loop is CASSPGLLTDTQYF. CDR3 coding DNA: TGCGCCAGCAGTCCGGGACTCCTCACAGATACGCAGTATTTT.

The CDR3 loop is CASSQVAGTTEAFF. CDR3 sequence (DNA): TGTGCCAGCAGCCAAGTTGCGGGAACCACTGAAGCTTTCTTT. V usage is TRBV14 and J usage is TRBJ1-1, with no clear D. The CDR3 runs 14 residues. V was pared by 1 base and J by 4 bases, with 10 bases between. Per germline, CDR1 SGHDN and CDR2 FVKESK.

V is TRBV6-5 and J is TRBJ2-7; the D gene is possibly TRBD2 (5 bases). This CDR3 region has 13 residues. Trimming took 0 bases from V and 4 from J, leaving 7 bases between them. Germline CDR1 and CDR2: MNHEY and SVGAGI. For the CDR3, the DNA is TGTGCCAGCAGTTACTCTGGGGAGTACGAGCAGTACTTC. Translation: CASSYSGEYEQYF.